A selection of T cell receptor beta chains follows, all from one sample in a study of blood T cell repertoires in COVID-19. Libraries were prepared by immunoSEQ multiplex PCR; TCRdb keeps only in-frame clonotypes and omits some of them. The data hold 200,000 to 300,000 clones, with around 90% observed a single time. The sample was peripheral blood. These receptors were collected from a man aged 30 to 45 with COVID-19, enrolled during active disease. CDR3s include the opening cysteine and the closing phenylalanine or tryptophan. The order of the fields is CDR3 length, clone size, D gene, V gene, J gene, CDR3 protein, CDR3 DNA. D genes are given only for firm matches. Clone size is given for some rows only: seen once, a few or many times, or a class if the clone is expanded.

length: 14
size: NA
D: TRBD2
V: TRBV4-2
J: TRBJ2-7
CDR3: CASSQASGGYEQYF
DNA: TGTGCCAGCAGCCAAGCTAGCGGGGGCTACGAGCAGTACTTC

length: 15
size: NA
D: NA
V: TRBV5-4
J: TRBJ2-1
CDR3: CASSLVGSSYNEQFF
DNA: TGTGCCAGCAGCTTGGTTGGGAGCTCCTACAATGAGCAGTTCTTC

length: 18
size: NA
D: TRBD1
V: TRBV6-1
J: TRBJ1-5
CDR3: CASSEGTGFFRSNQPQHF
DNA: TGTGCCAGCAGTGAGGGGACAGGTTTTTTTAGGTCAAATCAGCCCCAGCATTTT

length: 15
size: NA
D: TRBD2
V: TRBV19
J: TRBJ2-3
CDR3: CASSMGLAGGDTQYF
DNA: TGTGCCAGTAGTATGGGACTAGCGGGGGGGGATACGCAGTATTTT

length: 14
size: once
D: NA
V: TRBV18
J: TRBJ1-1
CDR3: CASSPVSGVTEAFF
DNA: TGTGCCAGCTCACCAGTTTCGGGGGTCACTGAAGCTTTCTTT

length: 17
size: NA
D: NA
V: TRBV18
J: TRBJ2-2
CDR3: CASSSSQQAGGTGELFF
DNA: TGTGCCAGCTCATCTAGTCAACAGGCCGGGGGCACCGGGGAGCTGTTTTTT

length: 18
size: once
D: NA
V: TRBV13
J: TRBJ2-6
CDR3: CASSWRTDQLSGANVLTF
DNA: TGTGCCAGCAGCTGGCGGACAGATCAACTCTCTGGGGCCAACGTCCTGACTTTC

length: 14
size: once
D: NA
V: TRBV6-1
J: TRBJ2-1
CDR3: CASSELYRDNEQFF
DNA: TGTGCCAGCAGTGAACTATACAGAGACAATGAGCAGTTCTTC

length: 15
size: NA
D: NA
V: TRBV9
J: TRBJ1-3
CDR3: CASSVEGDSGNTIYF
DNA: TGTGCCAGCAGCGTTGAGGGGGACTCTGGAAACACCATATATTTT

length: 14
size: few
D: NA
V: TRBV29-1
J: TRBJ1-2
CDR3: CSVAVFDSFYGYTF
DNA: TGCAGCGTCGCCGTATTCGACAGCTTCTATGGCTACACCTTC

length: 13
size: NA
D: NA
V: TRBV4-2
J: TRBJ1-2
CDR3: CASSPTRPGEGTF
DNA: TGTGCCAGCAGCCCAACACGTCCGGGAGAAGGGACCTTC

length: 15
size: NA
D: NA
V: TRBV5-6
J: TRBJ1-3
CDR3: CASSLRGLSGNTIYF
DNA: TGTGCCAGCAGCTTGCGAGGGCTCTCTGGAAACACCATATATTTT

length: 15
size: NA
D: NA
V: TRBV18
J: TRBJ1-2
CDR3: CASSPEFQGLSGYTF
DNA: TGTGCCAGCTCACCAGAGTTCCAGGGATTATCTGGCTACACCTTC

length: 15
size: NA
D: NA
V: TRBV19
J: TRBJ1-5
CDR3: CASSIEGGYNQPQHF
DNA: TGTGCCAGTAGTATAGAAGGGGGATACAATCAGCCCCAGCATTTT

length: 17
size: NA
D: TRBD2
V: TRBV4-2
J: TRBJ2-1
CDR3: CASSQDGSAGGSNEQFF
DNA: TGTGCCAGCAGCCAAGATGGATCAGCGGGGGGAAGTAATGAGCAGTTCTTC

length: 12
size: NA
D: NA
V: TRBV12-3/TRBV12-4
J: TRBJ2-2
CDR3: CASRWRGGELFF
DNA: TGTGCCAGCCGGTGGAGAGGCGGGGAGCTGTTTTTT

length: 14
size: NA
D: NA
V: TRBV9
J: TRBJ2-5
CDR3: CASSPGGGIETQYF
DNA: TGTGCCAGCAGCCCCGGAGGAGGGATTGAGACCCAGTACTTC

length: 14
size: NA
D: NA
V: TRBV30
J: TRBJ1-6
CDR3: CAWKRDPGEAPLHF
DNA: TGTGCCTGGAAACGGGACCCCGGGGAGGCACCCCTCCACTTT

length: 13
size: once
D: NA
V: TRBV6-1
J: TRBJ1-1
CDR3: CASSEVFPPEAFF
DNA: TGTGCCAGCAGTGAAGTTTTTCCCCCAGAAGCTTTCTTT

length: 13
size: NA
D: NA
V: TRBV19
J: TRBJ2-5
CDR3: CASSGATGETQYF
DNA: TGTGCCAGTAGTGGCGCGACTGGAGAGACCCAGTACTTC